A single sample is the source of the 5 T cell receptor beta chains below, sequenced in a study of CD8+CD57+ T cells in acquired aplastic anemia. Those patients picked for sequencing had displayed CD8+CD57+ cell expansion on flow cytometry. Genomic DNA served as template for TCR beta VDJ and CDR3 profiling. MiXCR was run by TCRdb on the reads, yielding one entry per CDR3 protein. The table lists around 500,000 distinct CDR3 sequences, around 33% of them singletons, with 0.75% to 0.95% in the top ten. The sequenced sample was sorted CD4+, CD8+, or CD8+CD57+ T cells (not recorded which) from PBMCs. The receptors shown here come from a human donor with aplastic anemia.

This clonotype appeared a few times. V gene TRBV20-1 combines with J gene TRBJ2-1; 12 nucleotides match TRBD2. Trimming took 6 bases from V and 6 from J; bases not matched to a gene: 6. CDR1 DFQATT and CDR2 SNEGSKA come from the germline V gene (reference sequence). The CDR3 length is 14 residues. The CDR3, as DNA: TGCAGTGCGCGGCTAGCGGGAGGGCCCAATGAGCAGTTCTTC. This sequence encodes CSARLAGGPNEQFF.

The chain uses TRBV5-1 and TRBJ1-1; TRBD1 matches at 9 bases. Germline CDR1 SGHRS, CDR2 YFSETQ. Unmatched junction bases numbered 2, after V lost 7 bases and J lost 1 base. The CDR3 length is 13 residues. The CDR3 DNA sequence: TGCGCCAGCCTGGGACAGGGGAACACTGAAGCTTTCTTT. Translation: CASLGQGNTEAFF.

This clonotype was found a few times. V is TRBV3-1 and J is TRBJ2-5; TRBD1 matches at 9 bases. The V and J ends lost 4 bases and 4 bases, in that order; junction bases with no gene match: 13. Germline CDR1 reads LGHDT; CDR2 reads YNNKEL (reference sequence). The CDR3 has 17 amino acids. The CDR3 loop reads CASSRLQGARRGETQYF. The CDR3 DNA is TGTGCCAGCAGCCGACTACAGGGGGCCCGGCGTGGAGAGACCCAGTACTTC.

This clonotype was picked up a small number of times. The CDR3 reads CASSPGPGTASNTIYF. CDR3 DNA sequence: TGTGCCAGCAGCCCCGGTCCAGGGACGGCCTCCAACACCATATATTTT. V usage is TRBV11-1 and J usage is TRBJ1-3, with a possible D match to TRBD1 (5 bases). Germline V CDR1 and CDR2: SGHAT, FQDESV (reference sequence). Trimming removed 5 bases from V and 7 bases from J, with 21 bases in between. The CDR3 has 16 amino acids.

In DNA form, the CDR3 reads TGCAGCGTTACGGAATGGCGGGACACTGAAGCTTTCTTT. This translates into CSVTEWRDTEAFF. J is TRBJ1-1 and V is TRBV29-1; unclear D gene. Trimming pared 5 bases from V and 3 bases from J, leaving 13 bases between. CDR1 SQVTM and CDR2 ANQGSEA come from the germline V gene. The CDR3 spans 13 residues.